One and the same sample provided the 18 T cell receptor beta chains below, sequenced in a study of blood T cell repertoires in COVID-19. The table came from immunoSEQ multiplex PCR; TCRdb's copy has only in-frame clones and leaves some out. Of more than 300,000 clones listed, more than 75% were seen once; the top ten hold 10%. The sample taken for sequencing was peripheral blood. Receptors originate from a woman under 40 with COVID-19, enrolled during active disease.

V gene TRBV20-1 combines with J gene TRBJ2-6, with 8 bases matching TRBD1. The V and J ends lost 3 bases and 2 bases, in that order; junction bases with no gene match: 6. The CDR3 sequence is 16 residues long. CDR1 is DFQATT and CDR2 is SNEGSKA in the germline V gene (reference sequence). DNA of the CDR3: TGCAGTGCTAGTGCCCGGACAGGGACTGGGGCCAACGTCCTGACTTTC. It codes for CSASARTGTGANVLTF.

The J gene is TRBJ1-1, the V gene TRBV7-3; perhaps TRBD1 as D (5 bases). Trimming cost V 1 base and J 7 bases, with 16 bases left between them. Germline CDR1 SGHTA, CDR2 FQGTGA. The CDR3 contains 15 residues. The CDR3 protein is CASSLSPAGNSEAFF. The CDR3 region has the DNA TGTGCCAGCAGCTTAAGCCCCGCAGGGAATAGTGAAGCTTTCTTT.

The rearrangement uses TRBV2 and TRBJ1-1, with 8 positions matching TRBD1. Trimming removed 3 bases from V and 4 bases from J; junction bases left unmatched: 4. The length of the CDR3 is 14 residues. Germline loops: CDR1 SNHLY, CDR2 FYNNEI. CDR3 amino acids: CASSDRQGTTEAFF. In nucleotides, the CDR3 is TGTGCCAGCAGTGATAGACAGGGGACCACTGAAGCTTTCTTT.

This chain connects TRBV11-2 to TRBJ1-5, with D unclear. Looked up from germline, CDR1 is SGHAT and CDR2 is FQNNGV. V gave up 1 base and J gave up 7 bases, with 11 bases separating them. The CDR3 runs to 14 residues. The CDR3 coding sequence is TGTGCCAGCAGCTTAGGAGGTTTCGGGCAGCCCCAGCATTTT. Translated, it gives CASSLGGFGQPQHF. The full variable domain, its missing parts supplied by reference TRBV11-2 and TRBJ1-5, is EAGVAQSPRYKIIEKRQSVAFWCNPISGHATLYWYQQILGQGPKLLIQFQNNGVVDDSQLPKDRFSAERLKGVDSTLKIQPAKLEDSAVYLCASSLGGFGQPQHFGDGTRLSIL.

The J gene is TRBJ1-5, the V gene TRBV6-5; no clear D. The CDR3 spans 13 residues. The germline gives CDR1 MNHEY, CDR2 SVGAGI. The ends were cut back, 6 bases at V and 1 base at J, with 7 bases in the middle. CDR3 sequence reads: CASRTGSNQPQHF. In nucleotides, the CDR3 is TGTGCCAGCAGGACCGGGAGCAATCAGCCCCAGCATTTT.

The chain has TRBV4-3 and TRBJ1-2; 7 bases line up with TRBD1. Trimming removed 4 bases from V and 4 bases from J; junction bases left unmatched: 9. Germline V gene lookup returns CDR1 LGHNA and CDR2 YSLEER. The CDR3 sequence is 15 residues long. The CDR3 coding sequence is TGCGCCAGCAGCCGGACAGGCCGGAACCTCTATGGCTACACCTTC. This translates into CASSRTGRNLYGYTF.

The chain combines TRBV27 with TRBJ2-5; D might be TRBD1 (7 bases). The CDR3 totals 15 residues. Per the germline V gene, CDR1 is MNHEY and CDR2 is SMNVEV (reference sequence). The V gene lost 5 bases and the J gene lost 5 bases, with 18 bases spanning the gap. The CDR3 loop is CASSKQGPAGETQYF. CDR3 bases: TGTGCCAGCAGTAAACAGGGGCCGGCGGGGGAGACCCAGTACTTC.

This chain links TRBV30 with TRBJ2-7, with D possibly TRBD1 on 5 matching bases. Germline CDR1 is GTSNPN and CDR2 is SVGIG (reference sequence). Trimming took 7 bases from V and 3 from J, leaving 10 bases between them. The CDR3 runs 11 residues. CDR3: CAYDRIYEQYF. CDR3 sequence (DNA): TGTGCCTACGACAGAATCTACGAGCAGTACTTC.

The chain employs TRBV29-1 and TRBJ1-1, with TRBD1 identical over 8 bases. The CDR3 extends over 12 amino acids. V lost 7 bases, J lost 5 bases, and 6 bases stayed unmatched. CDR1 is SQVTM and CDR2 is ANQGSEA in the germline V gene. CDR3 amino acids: CSAIGQGTEAFF. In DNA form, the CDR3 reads TGCAGCGCAATAGGACAGGGAACTGAAGCTTTCTTT.

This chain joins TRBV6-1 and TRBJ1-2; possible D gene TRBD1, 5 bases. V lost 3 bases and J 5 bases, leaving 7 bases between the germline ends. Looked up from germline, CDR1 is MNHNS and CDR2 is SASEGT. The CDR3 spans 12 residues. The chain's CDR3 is CASSETVYGYTF. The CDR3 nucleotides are TGTGCCAGCAGTGAGACAGTTTATGGCTACACCTTC.

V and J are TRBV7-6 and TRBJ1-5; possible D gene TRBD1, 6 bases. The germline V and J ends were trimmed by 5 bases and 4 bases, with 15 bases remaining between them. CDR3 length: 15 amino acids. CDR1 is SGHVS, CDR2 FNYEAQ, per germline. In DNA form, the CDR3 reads TGTGCCAGCAGCGCCCAGGGGCTGGGAAATCAGCCCCAGCATTTT. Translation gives CASSAQGLGNQPQHF. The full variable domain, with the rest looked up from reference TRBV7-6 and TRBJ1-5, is GAGVSQSPRYKVTKRGQDVALRCDPISGHVSLYWYRQALGQGPEFLTYFNYEAQQDKSGLPNDRFSAERPEGSISTLTIQRTEQRDSAMYRCASSAQGLGNQPQHFGDGTRLSIL.

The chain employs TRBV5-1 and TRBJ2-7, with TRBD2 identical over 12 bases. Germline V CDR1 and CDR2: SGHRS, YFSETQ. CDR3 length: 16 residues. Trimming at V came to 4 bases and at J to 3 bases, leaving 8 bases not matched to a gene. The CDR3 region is CASSPGLAGGRYEQYF. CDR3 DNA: TGCGCCAGCAGCCCGGGCCTAGCGGGAGGGCGCTACGAGCAGTACTTC.

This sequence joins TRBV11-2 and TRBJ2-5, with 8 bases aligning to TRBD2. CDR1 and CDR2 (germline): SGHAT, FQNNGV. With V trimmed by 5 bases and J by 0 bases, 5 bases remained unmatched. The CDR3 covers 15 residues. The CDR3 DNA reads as TGTGCCAGCAGCCCCGGGAGGGATTACCAAGAGACCCAGTACTTC. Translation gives CASSPGRDYQETQYF.

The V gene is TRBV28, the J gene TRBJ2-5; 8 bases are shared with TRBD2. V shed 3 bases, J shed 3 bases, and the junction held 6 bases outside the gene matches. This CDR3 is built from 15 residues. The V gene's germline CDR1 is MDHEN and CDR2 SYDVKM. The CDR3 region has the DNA TGTGCCAGCAGTTTTAACGGGGGGGGCGAAGAGACCCAGTACTTC. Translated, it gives CASSFNGGGEETQYF.

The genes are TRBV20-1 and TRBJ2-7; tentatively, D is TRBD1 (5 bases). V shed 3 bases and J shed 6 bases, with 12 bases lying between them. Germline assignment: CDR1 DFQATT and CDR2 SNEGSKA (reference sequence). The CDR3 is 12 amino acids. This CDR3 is CSASRVRGEQYF. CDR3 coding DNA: TGCAGTGCTAGTAGGGTAAGGGGCGAGCAGTACTTC.

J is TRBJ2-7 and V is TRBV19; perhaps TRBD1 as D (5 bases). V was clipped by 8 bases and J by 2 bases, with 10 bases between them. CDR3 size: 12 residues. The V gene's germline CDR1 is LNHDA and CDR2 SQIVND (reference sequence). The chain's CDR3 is CASGHGTYEQYF. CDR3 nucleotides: TGTGCCAGTGGACACGGCACCTACGAGCAGTACTTC.

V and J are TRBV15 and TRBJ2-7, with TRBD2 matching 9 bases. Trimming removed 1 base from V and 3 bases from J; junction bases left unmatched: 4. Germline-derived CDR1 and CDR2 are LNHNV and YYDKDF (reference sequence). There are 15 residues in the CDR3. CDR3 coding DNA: TGTGCCACCAGCAGAGTGAGTAGCGGGAGCTACGAGCAGTACTTC. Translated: CATSRVSSGSYEQYF.

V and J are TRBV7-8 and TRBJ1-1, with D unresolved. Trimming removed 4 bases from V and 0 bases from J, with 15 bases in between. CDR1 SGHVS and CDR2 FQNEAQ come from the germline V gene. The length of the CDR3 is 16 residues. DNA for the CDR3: TGTGCCAGCAGCTCTGCTCCGGGGAGAATGAACACTGAAGCTTTCTTT. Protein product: CASSSAPGRMNTEAFF.